This T cell receptor beta chain was obtained from a study of T-cell reconstitution after alpha-beta-depleted transplantation in children. Findings and caveats of the study: Day-60 TCRbeta diversity that was high in some patients was derived from surviving recipient T cells and thymic progenitors. Alpha-beta T cells present about two months after transplant were reported to originate from several hundred expanded graft clones. T-cell counts and diversity at one year post-transplant came mainly from newly produced T cells.

Unique molecular identifiers were incorporated into the prepared TCRbeta library. TCRdb independently ran MiXCR on the PCR reads; one entry per CDR3 protein. Seen here are about 7,700 distinct CDR3 sequences, about 13% observed once, and the top ten hold roughly 45%. V shed 6 bases and J 2 bases; nucleotides not matched to a gene: 1. The CDR3 covers 13 residues. The germline V gene encodes CDR1 SNHLY and CDR2 FYNNEI. This clonotype is labeled medium-sized. The antigen is not known. This TCR derives from a patient aged 2 to 9 who had a stem cell transplant for inherited bone marrow failure, so the T cells may come from the graft donor. The specimen was PBMCs, mostly from graft donor cells, collected 60 days after TCRalphabeta/CD19-depleted stem cell transplant. V usage is TRBV2 and J usage is TRBJ2-1; 7 nucleotides match TRBD1. The CDR3 is CASRDRTYNEQFF. For the CDR3, the DNA is TGTGCCAGCAGGGACAGGACCTACAATGAGCAGTTCTTC.